This entry features one TCR beta chain sequence. These data originate in a study of blood T cell repertoires in COVID-19. The overall study: The study drew acute and convalescent COVID-19 samples from the United States, Italy and Spain. PBMCs, B-cell-depleted T cells, or T cells provided the cDNA or gDNA that made up the material.

The CDR3 length is 12 residues. V gave up 1 base and J gave up 5 bases, with 6 bases separating them. Per germline, CDR1 SGHTS and CDR2 YDEGEE. In the original analysis: Reference gene primer amplification gave nucleated cell count estimates. Clones were sequenced by immunoSEQ multiplex PCR, and TCRdb holds only the in-frame ones, with some missing. D and trimming were read from the DNA, whereas the V and J calls and clone size are those reported in that table. The table lists 200,000 to 250,000 clones, about nine tenths of them singletons. This receptor was obtained from a woman aged 55 to 70 who had recovered from COVID-19. Sequenced sample: peripheral blood. The chain links TRBV5-8 to TRBJ2-5; D not resolved. CDR3 sequence: CASSLKHETQYF. The CDR3 nucleotides are TGTGCCAGCAGCTTGAAGCACGAGACCCAGTACTTC.